Listed here are 24 T cell receptor beta chains from one sample, sequenced in a study of blood T cell repertoires in COVID-19. Clones were sequenced by immunoSEQ multiplex PCR, and TCRdb holds only the in-frame ones, with some missing. In the table there are about 230,000 clones, approximately 87% of which are singletons. The material sequenced was peripheral blood. Source of these receptors: a woman in her 70s with active or convalescent COVID-19.

V usage is TRBV6-5 and J usage is TRBJ2-3; 11 positions match TRBD2. The V segment lost 7 bases and the J segment 0 bases; nucleotides outside the gene matches: 3. The germline gives CDR1 MNHEY, CDR2 SVGAGI. The CDR3 contains 15 residues. The CDR3 DNA is TGTGCCAGCACCCTAGCGGGGGGAAGCACAGATACGCAGTATTTT. Protein product: CASTLAGGSTDTQYF.

V gene TRBV6-5 combines with J gene TRBJ1-2, with TRBD1 matching 9 bases. This CDR3 has 14 amino acids. V lost 6 bases, J lost 4 bases, and 6 bases stayed unmatched. CDR1 is MNHEY, CDR2 SVGAGI, per germline. The DNA for the CDR3 is TGTGCCAGCAGCCCACAGGGGGCTAGCTATGGCTACACCTTC. It is translated as CASSPQGASYGYTF.

This chain links TRBV15 with TRBJ1-1, with 7 bases matching TRBD1. Per the germline V gene, CDR1 is LNHNV and CDR2 is YYDKDF (reference sequence). The CDR3 loop spans 16 amino acids. J lost 0 bases, V lost 5 bases, and 9 bases had no gene match. The CDR3 nucleotides read TGTGCCACCAGCCTAGACAGGGTAAGGGTGAACACTGAAGCTTTCTTT. This encodes CATSLDRVRVNTEAFF.

CDR3 residues: CASSLVSVGRSKNIQYF. CDR3 nucleotides: TGTGCCAGCAGCTTAGTATCCGTCGGAAGGAGCAAAAACATTCAGTACTTC. The rearrangement joins TRBV7-2 to TRBJ2-4, with D unclear. The CDR3 consists of 17 residues. Germline CDR1 is SGHTA and CDR2 is FQGNSA. V was clipped by 1 base and J by 3 bases, with 16 bases between them.

The chain employs TRBV5-5 and TRBJ1-1; 10 bases fit TRBD1. Germline lookup yields CDR1 SGHKS and CDR2 YYEKEE (reference sequence). V lost 2 bases to trimming and J lost 2 bases; unmatched junction nucleotides: 9. This CDR3 is 17 amino acids long. DNA for the CDR3: TGTGCCAGCAGCTTCCTCGGGACAGGGGCGTTAAACACTGAAGCTTTCTTT. Translating it yields CASSFLGTGALNTEAFF. The variable domain in full, completed from reference TRBV5-5 and TRBJ1-1, reads DAGVTQSPTHLIKTRGQQVTLRCSPISGHKSVSWYQQVLGQGPQFIFQYYEKEERGRGNFPDRFSARQFPNYSSELNVNALLLGDSALYLCASSFLGTGALNTEAFFGQGTRLTVV.

This clone was counted once. The genes are TRBV29-1 and TRBJ2-1; 9 nucleotides agree with TRBD2. This CDR3 contains 14 residues. CDR1 is SQVTM and CDR2 is ANQGSEA in the germline V gene. V lost 6 bases, J lost 10 bases, and 13 bases stayed unmatched. The DNA for the CDR3 is TGCAGCGTCCAGGTTAGCGGGAGCAAAGGGGAGCAGTTCTTC. This encodes CSVQVSGSKGEQFF.

In its sample, this clone was seen a few times. This sequence joins TRBV20-1 and TRBJ2-3; 7 bases are a match to TRBD2. The CDR3 sequence is 14 residues long. CDR1 is DFQATT, CDR2 SNEGSKA, per germline (reference sequence). V shed 3 bases and J 3 bases; nucleotides not matched to a gene: 6. CDR3 nucleotide sequence: TGCAGTGCTAGTCCTAGCGGCATAACAGATACGCAGTATTTT. Translation: CSASPSGITDTQYF.

This chain joins TRBV5-1 and TRBJ2-3, with a tentative D call TRBD1 (6 bases). Looked up from germline, CDR1 is SGHRS and CDR2 is YFSETQ. CDR3 size: 15 residues. V lost 2 bases and J 3 bases, leaving 13 bases between the germline ends. This chain's CDR3 is CASSLGGSTTDTQYF. The CDR3 region has the DNA TGCGCCAGCAGCTTAGGGGGTTCGACGACAGATACGCAGTATTTT.

This rearrangement joins TRBV30 to TRBJ2-7, with 7 nucleotides matching TRBD1. The junction had 6 bases not matched to a gene; V was cut back by 7 bases and J by 0 bases. There are 13 residues in the CDR3. Germline V gene lookup returns CDR1 GTSNPN and CDR2 SVGIG (reference sequence). CDR3 nucleotides: TGTGCCTCCTCGACAGGGAACTCCTACGAGCAGTACTTC. Translation: CASSTGNSYEQYF.

The rearrangement joins TRBV5-1 to TRBJ2-2; D not resolved. This CDR3 region has 15 residues. V lost 1 base, J lost 2 bases, and 9 bases lay in between. From germline, CDR1 is SGHRS and CDR2 YFSETQ. The CDR3 spells CASSLMSDNTGELFF. CDR3 nucleotides: TGCGCCAGCAGCTTGATGAGTGATAACACCGGGGAGCTGTTTTTT.

The chain uses TRBV4-1 and TRBJ2-7; TRBD2 is a possible D gene (5 bases). The length of the CDR3 is 16 residues. The V and J ends lost 4 bases and 0 bases respectively, with 16 bases between them. Germline lookup yields CDR1 MGHRA and CDR2 YSYEKL. The CDR3 nucleotides read TGCGCCAGCAGCCGAGATCGAGGACTCAGCTCCTACGAGCAGTACTTC. It codes for CASSRDRGLSSYEQYF.

The chain carries TRBV2 and TRBJ2-7; 7 nucleotides match TRBD2. This CDR3 is 14 amino acids long. V gave up 4 bases and J gave up 1 base; unmatched junction bases: 4. CDR1 is SNHLY and CDR2 is FYNNEI in the germline V gene. CDR3 coding DNA: TGTGCCAGCAGTGGTACTAGCGTATCCTACGAGCAGTACTTC. Amino acid sequence: CASSGTSVSYEQYF.

The gene calls are TRBV6-6 and TRBJ1-3, with D uncertain. The CDR3 is 14 residues long. The V gene lost 5 bases and the J gene lost 0 bases, with 8 bases spanning the gap. CDR1 and CDR2 (germline): MNHNY, SVGAGI (reference sequence). The CDR3 region is CASSPLNSGNTIYF. In DNA form, the CDR3 reads TGTGCCAGCAGTCCACTAAACTCTGGAAACACCATATATTTT.

The chain employs TRBV24-1 and TRBJ2-2; 10 bases map to TRBD2. In germline, CDR1 is KGHDR, CDR2 SFDVKD. V lost 6 bases, J lost 2 bases, and 8 bases stayed unmatched. The CDR3 runs 17 residues. CDR3 DNA sequence: TGTGCCACCAGTTCGGGTAGCGGGAGGACCAACACCGGGGAGCTGTTTTTT. As protein: CATSSGSGRTNTGELFF.

This clone occurred a few times. The chain recombines TRBV27 with TRBJ2-7, with TRBD2 matching over 7 bases. The CDR3 is 16 amino acids. The V gene's germline CDR1 is MNHEY and CDR2 SMNVEV (reference sequence). V was pared by 4 bases and J by 2 bases, with 11 bases of the junction left unmatched. CDR3: CASSSHYHLAAYEQYF. The CDR3 DNA reads as TGTGCCAGCAGTTCCCATTATCATCTAGCGGCCTACGAGCAGTACTTC.

The table lists this clone with a few counts. The chain uses TRBV5-1 and TRBJ2-3; perhaps TRBD2 as D (5 bases). This CDR3 region has 13 residues. CDR1 and CDR2 (germline): SGHRS, YFSETQ. V was pared by 0 bases and J by 9 bases, with 11 bases between. CDR3 coding DNA: TGCGCCAGCAGCTTGGGGGCGGGTGACACGCAGTATTTT. It specifies CASSLGAGDTQYF. Filled out from reference TRBV5-1 and TRBJ2-3, the complete variable domain reads KAGVTQTPRYLIKTRGQQVTLSCSPISGHRSVSWYQQTPGQGLQFLFEYFSETQRNKGNFPGRFSGRQFSNSRSEMNVSTLELGDSALYLCASSLGAGDTQYFGPGTRLTVL.

This chain joins TRBV9 and TRBJ2-2; the D gene is possibly TRBD1 (6 bases). Between the trimmed V and J ends, which lost 4 bases and 0 bases, there was a span of 13 bases. The CDR3 totals 16 residues. Germline CDR1 reads SGDLS; CDR2 reads YYNGEE. CDR3 sequence (DNA): TGTGCCAGCAGCTATGGGACAAGCGCGAACACCGGGGAGCTGTTTTTT. As protein: CASSYGTSANTGELFF.

This clone was seen many times. The CDR3 bases are TGTGCCAGCAGCTCTCGCGGGGAGCAGTTCTTC. Its protein product is CASSSRGEQFF. The chain joins TRBV7-3 to TRBJ2-1; TRBD2 is a possible D gene (5 bases). This CDR3 contains 11 residues. Trimming removed 4 bases at V and 10 bases at J, with 8 bases between. CDR1 is SGHTA and CDR2 is FQGTGA in the germline V gene.

This clone was observed a single time. A much bigger clone sits one base away, suggesting this may be a read error. V is TRBV6-5 and J is TRBJ1-2, with 8 bases lining up with TRBD1. This CDR3 spans 13 amino acids. The V and J ends lost 5 bases and 3 bases, in that order; junction bases with no gene match: 2. Germline V gives CDR1 MNHEY, CDR2 SVGAGI. The CDR3 DNA reads as TGTGCCAGCAGTCCGGACAGGGACTATGGCTACACCTTC. This sequence encodes CASSPDRDYGYTF.

V and J are TRBV7-6 and TRBJ1-3; D is unclear. This CDR3 is 12 amino acids long. V lost 4 bases and J lost 4, with 5 bases in between. Germline V gene lookup returns CDR1 SGHVS and CDR2 FNYEAQ. The CDR3 is CASSSVGNTIYF. CDR3 DNA sequence: TGTGCCAGCAGCTCCGTCGGAAACACCATATATTTT.

The J gene is TRBJ1-3, the V gene TRBV29-1, with D maybe TRBD1 (5 bases). Between the trimmed V and J ends, which lost 7 bases and 2 bases, there was a span of 15 bases. The CDR3 has 14 amino acids. The germline V gene encodes CDR1 SQVTM and CDR2 ANQGSEA. CDR3 protein: CSALGGEAGNTIYF. As DNA, the CDR3 is TGCAGCGCCCTTGGGGGGGAAGCTGGAAACACCATATATTTT.

The rearrangement uses TRBV27 and TRBJ2-3; TRBD2 agrees at 8 bases. This CDR3 contains 15 residues. Germline assignment: CDR1 MNHEY and CDR2 SMNVEV (reference sequence). V gave up 4 bases and J gave up 6 bases; unmatched junction bases: 9. In nucleotides, the CDR3 is TGTGCCAGCAGTTGGGGAGCGGGAGTTCGGGATACGCAGTATTTT. This sequence encodes CASSWGAGVRDTQYF.

V is TRBV7-2 and J is TRBJ1-2; D perhaps matches TRBD1 (5 bases). The CDR3 is made up of 14 amino acids. Trimming stripped 1 base from V and 3 bases from J, with 9 bases between. The germline CDR1 and CDR2 sequences are SGHTA and FQGNSA. CDR3 DNA: TGTGCCAGCAGCTTAGTCGGAGGGGACTATGGCTACACCTTC. Translated: CASSLVGGDYGYTF.

The chain joins TRBV19 to TRBJ2-7; 10 positions match TRBD2. The trim removed 7 bases at V and 3 bases at J, leaving 12 bases unmatched. The CDR3 contains 16 residues. The germline CDR1 and CDR2 sequences are LNHDA and SQIVND (reference sequence). The CDR3 DNA follows: TGTGCCAGTAAACAGCGGGGGGGAGGACAGAACTACGAGCAGTACTTC. This gives the protein CASKQRGGGQNYEQYF.